The rows below give T cell receptor beta chains drawn from one sample of a study of control samples from healthy donors and cancer patients. Clones were read by immunoSEQ multiplex PCR, and TCRdb kept only the in-frame ones, dropping some. The table records under 200,000 clones, over 95% of them present only once. Sequencing input: blood. Every receptor here comes from a woman in her thirties in good health. Both conserved end residues are part of each CDR3. Fields, in order: D gene, V gene, clone size, J gene, CDR3 protein, CDR3 DNA. The D gene is left open where the match is weak. Clone sizes are given selectively: once, few, many, or a class where the clone is expanded.

d_call: -; v_call: TRBV27; clone_size: -; j_call: TRBJ1-6; cdr3_aa: CASSVDPEGAYSPLHF; cdr3_nt: TGTGCCAGCAGTGTCGACCCCGAGGGAGCTTATTCACCCCTCCACTTT
d_call: TRBD1; v_call: TRBV2; clone_size: once; j_call: TRBJ1-5; cdr3_aa: CASRRDRSNQPQHF; cdr3_nt: TGTGCCAGCAGACGGGACAGGAGCAATCAGCCCCAGCATTTT
d_call: -; v_call: TRBV7-8; clone_size: -; j_call: TRBJ2-1; cdr3_aa: CASSLGFLENEQFF; cdr3_nt: TGTGCCAGCAGCTTAGGATTCCTGGAAAATGAGCAGTTCTTC
d_call: TRBD1; v_call: TRBV19; clone_size: once; j_call: TRBJ1-6; cdr3_aa: CASTLRDSYNSPLHF; cdr3_nt: TGTGCCAGTACCCTCCGGGACAGCTATAATTCACCCCTCCACTTT
d_call: -; v_call: TRBV9; clone_size: -; j_call: TRBJ1-2; cdr3_aa: CASSVGGGPRVNGYTF; cdr3_nt: TGTGCCAGCAGCGTCGGGGGAGGTCCGCGCGTGAATGGCTACACCTTC
d_call: -; v_call: TRBV19; clone_size: -; j_call: TRBJ2-5; cdr3_aa: CASSIGQTYQETQYF; cdr3_nt: TGTGCCAGTAGTATAGGGCAGACGTACCAAGAGACCCAGTACTTC
d_call: -; v_call: TRBV29-1; clone_size: -; j_call: TRBJ2-1; cdr3_aa: CSVEAAPEQFF; cdr3_nt: TGCAGCGTTGAAGCGGCGCCGGAGCAGTTCTTC
d_call: TRBD1; v_call: TRBV7-2; clone_size: -; j_call: TRBJ1-4; cdr3_aa: CASSPRGGGWEKLFF; cdr3_nt: TGTGCCAGCAGCCCCAGGGGGGGTGGTTGGGAAAAACTGTTTTTT
d_call: -; v_call: TRBV6-2/TRBV6-3; clone_size: -; j_call: TRBJ1-2; cdr3_aa: CASSYGDTGYTF; cdr3_nt: TGTGCCAGCAGTTACGGGGACACTGGCTACACCTTC
d_call: TRBD2; v_call: TRBV4-1; clone_size: -; j_call: TRBJ2-1; cdr3_aa: CASSLLPLAGGQIWQFF; cdr3_nt: TGCGCCAGCAGCCTACTACCTCTAGCGGGGGGCCAAATTTGGCAGTTCTTC
d_call: -; v_call: TRBV6-5; clone_size: -; j_call: TRBJ2-7; cdr3_aa: CASMGRPYEQYF; cdr3_nt: TGTGCCAGCATGGGCAGGCCCTACGAGCAGTACTTC
d_call: TRBD1; v_call: TRBV18; clone_size: -; j_call: TRBJ1-4; cdr3_aa: CASSDTGTVGEKLFF; cdr3_nt: TGTGCCAGCTCAGATACCGGGACAGTTGGGGAAAAACTGTTTTTT
d_call: TRBD1; v_call: TRBV7-8; clone_size: -; j_call: TRBJ2-5; cdr3_aa: CASGLEGQGRETQYF; cdr3_nt: TGTGCCAGCGGCTTAGAGGGACAGGGGCGGGAGACCCAGTACTTC
d_call: -; v_call: TRBV28; clone_size: -; j_call: TRBJ1-3; cdr3_aa: CASSLYLGNTIYF; cdr3_nt: TGTGCCAGCAGTTTATACCTTGGAAACACCATATATTTT
d_call: -; v_call: TRBV28; clone_size: -; j_call: TRBJ2-6; cdr3_aa: CASTPPRASGANVLTF; cdr3_nt: TGTGCCAGCACCCCCCCCAGGGCATCTGGGGCCAACGTCCTGACTTTC
d_call: TRBD2; v_call: TRBV19; clone_size: -; j_call: TRBJ2-1; cdr3_aa: CASSQGGRPYNEQFF; cdr3_nt: TGTGCCAGTAGCCAGGGAGGGCGGCCCTACAATGAGCAGTTCTTC
d_call: TRBD2; v_call: TRBV29-1; clone_size: -; j_call: TRBJ2-1; cdr3_aa: CSGNGGIAYNEQFF; cdr3_nt: TGCAGCGGGAACGGGGGGATAGCCTACAATGAGCAGTTCTTC
d_call: -; v_call: TRBV5-6; clone_size: -; j_call: TRBJ1-4; cdr3_aa: CASSFGGPAGEIEEKLFF; cdr3_nt: TGTGCCAGCAGCTTCGGGGGGCCGGCGGGGGAGATAGAAGAAAAACTGTTTTTT
d_call: TRBD1; v_call: TRBV5-4; clone_size: -; j_call: TRBJ1-2; cdr3_aa: CASSLMGQGVHGYGYTF; cdr3_nt: TGTGCCAGCAGCTTGATGGGACAGGGGGTTCACGGCTATGGCTACACCTTC
d_call: -; v_call: TRBV28; clone_size: -; j_call: TRBJ1-1; cdr3_aa: CASIPGHETEAFF; cdr3_nt: TGTGCCAGCATCCCGGGTCACGAAACTGAAGCTTTCTTT
d_call: -; v_call: TRBV6-5; clone_size: -; j_call: TRBJ1-5; cdr3_aa: CASSYSRVQPQHF; cdr3_nt: TGTGCCAGCAGTTACTCGAGGGTTCAGCCCCAGCATTTT
d_call: -; v_call: TRBV7-9; clone_size: -; j_call: TRBJ1-1; cdr3_aa: CASSLQSTEAFF; cdr3_nt: TGTGCCAGCAGCTTGCAGAGCACTGAAGCTTTCTTT
d_call: -; v_call: TRBV11-2; clone_size: -; j_call: TRBJ2-2; cdr3_aa: CASIPSPRTGELFF; cdr3_nt: TGTGCCAGCATCCCCTCACCGCGAACCGGGGAGCTGTTTTTT
d_call: TRBD2; v_call: TRBV3-1/TRBV3-2; clone_size: -; j_call: TRBJ2-7; cdr3_aa: CASSQERGGLAGYYEQYF; cdr3_nt: TGTGCCAGCAGCCAAGAACGTGGAGGACTAGCGGGATACTACGAGCAGTACTTC
d_call: TRBD1; v_call: TRBV5-1; clone_size: -; j_call: TRBJ2-1; cdr3_aa: CASSDRVNNEQFF; cdr3_nt: TGCGCCAGCAGTGACAGGGTCAACAATGAGCAGTTCTTC
d_call: -; v_call: TRBV12-3/TRBV12-4; clone_size: -; j_call: TRBJ1-5; cdr3_aa: CASSPRLDQPQHF; cdr3_nt: TGTGCCAGCAGTCCTCGACTTGATCAGCCCCAGCATTTT
d_call: TRBD1; v_call: TRBV27; clone_size: once; j_call: TRBJ2-3; cdr3_aa: CASSFRTGYGTDTQYF; cdr3_nt: TGTGCCAGCAGTTTCAGGACAGGGTATGGCACAGATACGCAGTATTTT
d_call: -; v_call: TRBV18; clone_size: -; j_call: TRBJ2-7; cdr3_aa: CASSPGNTYEQYF; cdr3_nt: TGTGCCAGCTCACCAGGGAACACCTACGAGCAGTACTTC
d_call: -; v_call: TRBV11-1; clone_size: -; j_call: TRBJ2-3; cdr3_aa: CASSYVSLGGTQYF; cdr3_nt: TGTGCCAGCAGCTACGTCTCGCTAGGAGGTACGCAGTATTTT
d_call: -; v_call: TRBV27; clone_size: -; j_call: TRBJ2-5; cdr3_aa: CASSMGDQETQYF; cdr3_nt: TGTGCCAGCAGTATGGGGGACCAAGAGACCCAGTACTTC
d_call: -; v_call: TRBV5-1; clone_size: -; j_call: TRBJ2-1; cdr3_aa: CASSLVLYNEQFF; cdr3_nt: TGCGCCAGCAGCTTGGTGCTCTACAATGAGCAGTTCTTC
d_call: TRBD2; v_call: TRBV29-1; clone_size: -; j_call: TRBJ2-1; cdr3_aa: CSVLGGEGYHNEQFF; cdr3_nt: TGCAGCGTTTTGGGGGGGGAAGGGTACCACAATGAGCAGTTCTTC
d_call: -; v_call: TRBV7-8; clone_size: -; j_call: TRBJ1-1; cdr3_aa: CASSFASWRGRSTEAFF; cdr3_nt: TGTGCCAGCAGCTTTGCGTCCTGGAGGGGGAGATCCACTGAAGCTTTCTTT
d_call: -; v_call: TRBV28; clone_size: -; j_call: TRBJ2-3; cdr3_aa: CASSLWDTQYF; cdr3_nt: TGTGCCAGCAGTTTATGGGATACGCAGTATTTT
d_call: -; v_call: TRBV4-1; clone_size: -; j_call: TRBJ1-4; cdr3_aa: CASSQLGRAPGNEKLFF; cdr3_nt: TGCGCCAGCAGCCAATTGGGACGGGCGCCGGGTAATGAAAAACTGTTTTTT
d_call: TRBD2; v_call: TRBV7-3; clone_size: -; j_call: TRBJ2-1; cdr3_aa: CASSQAGGMNEQFF; cdr3_nt: TGTGCCAGCAGCCAAGCGGGAGGGATGAATGAGCAGTTCTTC
d_call: TRBD1; v_call: TRBV10-3; clone_size: -; j_call: TRBJ2-7; cdr3_aa: CAISVPGQSYEQYF; cdr3_nt: TGTGCCATCAGTGTACCGGGACAGAGCTACGAGCAGTACTTC
d_call: -; v_call: TRBV18; clone_size: -; j_call: TRBJ2-7; cdr3_aa: CASSSSGQGLIYEQYF; cdr3_nt: TGTGCCAGCTCATCCTCCGGCCAAGGGTTAATCTACGAGCAGTACTTC
d_call: -; v_call: TRBV6-6; clone_size: -; j_call: TRBJ1-1; cdr3_aa: CASRASGELHTEAFF; cdr3_nt: TGTGCCAGCAGGGCCTCAGGGGAATTGCACACTGAAGCTTTCTTT
d_call: TRBD2; v_call: TRBV9; clone_size: -; j_call: TRBJ2-5; cdr3_aa: CASSARGLAGQETQYF; cdr3_nt: TGTGCCAGCAGCGCAAGGGGACTAGCGGGTCAAGAGACCCAGTACTTC
d_call: -; v_call: TRBV28; clone_size: -; j_call: TRBJ1-5; cdr3_aa: CASSFLQGNNQPQHF; cdr3_nt: TGTGCCAGCAGTTTTTTGCAGGGTAACAATCAGCCCCAGCATTTT
d_call: -; v_call: TRBV27; clone_size: -; j_call: TRBJ1-1; cdr3_aa: CASSIDGDTEAFF; cdr3_nt: TGTGCCAGCAGCATCGATGGGGACACTGAAGCTTTCTTT
d_call: TRBD1; v_call: TRBV12-5; clone_size: -; j_call: TRBJ2-3; cdr3_aa: CASGFSTGGLTDTQYF; cdr3_nt: TGTGCTAGTGGTTTTTCGACAGGGGGCCTGACAGATACGCAGTATTTT
d_call: -; v_call: TRBV27; clone_size: -; j_call: TRBJ2-7; cdr3_aa: CASSSRGTSSYEQYF; cdr3_nt: TGTGCCAGCAGTTCCAGGGGCACGAGCTCCTACGAGCAGTACTTC
d_call: -; v_call: TRBV11-2; clone_size: -; j_call: TRBJ2-1; cdr3_aa: CASSPAHAIMAHEQFF; cdr3_nt: TGTGCCAGCAGTCCAGCCCACGCAATCATGGCACATGAGCAGTTCTTC
d_call: -; v_call: TRBV27; clone_size: -; j_call: TRBJ1-5; cdr3_aa: CASSLVQGFAQPQHF; cdr3_nt: TGTGCCAGCAGTTTAGTACAGGGATTTGCTCAGCCCCAGCATTTT
d_call: TRBD1; v_call: TRBV6-4; clone_size: -; j_call: TRBJ2-1; cdr3_aa: CASSKDRVRHNEQFF; cdr3_nt: TGTGCCAGCAGCAAGGACAGGGTTCGCCACAATGAGCAGTTCTTC
d_call: -; v_call: TRBV4-2; clone_size: once; j_call: TRBJ1-1; cdr3_aa: CASSQGWGGTEAFF; cdr3_nt: TGTGCCAGCAGCCAAGGTTGGGGGGGCACTGAAGCTTTCTTT
d_call: TRBD2; v_call: TRBV11-3; clone_size: -; j_call: TRBJ2-5; cdr3_aa: CASSFRLAGRETQYF; cdr3_nt: TGTGCCAGCAGTTTTAGGCTAGCGGGGCGAGAGACCCAGTACTTC
d_call: -; v_call: TRBV6-5; clone_size: -; j_call: TRBJ1-2; cdr3_aa: CASSEGLGAAYGYTF; cdr3_nt: TGTGCCAGCAGCGAGGGGTTGGGGGCGGCGTATGGCTACACCTTC
d_call: -; v_call: TRBV6-2/TRBV6-3; clone_size: -; j_call: TRBJ1-6; cdr3_aa: CASSRGLQGGGSPLHF; cdr3_nt: TGTGCCAGCAGTAGAGGGTTACAGGGCGGTGGTTCACCCCTCCACTTT
d_call: -; v_call: TRBV28; clone_size: -; j_call: TRBJ1-2; cdr3_aa: CASSFPYGAVYGYTF; cdr3_nt: TGTGCCAGCAGTTTCCCCTATGGGGCTGTCTATGGCTACACCTTC
d_call: -; v_call: TRBV6-1; clone_size: -; j_call: TRBJ1-3; cdr3_aa: CASSEIGVGNTIYF; cdr3_nt: TGTGCCAGCAGTGAAATAGGAGTAGGAAACACCATATATTTT
d_call: -; v_call: TRBV4-2; clone_size: -; j_call: TRBJ1-3; cdr3_aa: CASSTLGSGNTIYF; cdr3_nt: TGTGCCAGCAGCACTCTGGGGTCTGGAAACACCATATATTTT
d_call: -; v_call: TRBV29-1; clone_size: -; j_call: TRBJ2-2; cdr3_aa: CSVGAPNTGELFF; cdr3_nt: TGCAGCGTCGGGGCTCCGAACACCGGGGAGCTGTTTTTT
d_call: TRBD1; v_call: TRBV19; clone_size: -; j_call: TRBJ1-1; cdr3_aa: CATHLGTGDGSTEAFF; cdr3_nt: TGTGCCACACACCTCGGGACAGGGGATGGGAGCACTGAAGCTTTCTTT
d_call: -; v_call: TRBV15; clone_size: -; j_call: TRBJ2-7; cdr3_aa: CATSKGDGRSEQYF; cdr3_nt: TGTGCCACCAGCAAAGGGGACGGTCGCTCCGAGCAGTACTTC
d_call: -; v_call: TRBV27; clone_size: once; j_call: TRBJ1-5; cdr3_aa: CASTSDPSQPQHF; cdr3_nt: TGTGCCAGCACCTCAGACCCATCTCAGCCCCAGCATTTT
d_call: -; v_call: TRBV12-3/TRBV12-4; clone_size: -; j_call: TRBJ2-1; cdr3_aa: CATRGTHYNEQFF; cdr3_nt: TGTGCCACAAGGGGAACTCACTACAATGAGCAGTTCTTC